The entry below gives a single T cell receptor beta chain sequence along with its context. Its antigen is still unknown. This specimen comes from a study of T cells in Graves' hyperthyroidism and ophthalmopathy. In the study overall: Any treatment followed the collection of peripheral blood at initial diagnosis. Study results and caveats: Blood also showed most of the thyroid clonotypes that were expanded above 0.001.

It was RNA transcripts that yielded the amplified TCR beta CDR3 regions. A set of HTBI primers served as the primers for a first-round RT-PCR of the TCR CDR3. TCRdb itself ran the multiplex PCR reads through MiXCR, one entry per CDR3 protein. The sample contains around 350,000 distinct CDR3 sequences, around 25% of which appear only once. Newly diagnosed hyperthyroidism, duration under 2 months, in patients aged 18 to 65. Germline assignment: CDR1 SEHNR and CDR2 FQNEAQ (reference sequence). CDR3 length: 15 residues. V was cut by 1 base and J by 1 base, with 11 bases left in between. J is TRBJ2-7 and V is TRBV7-9; D remains ambiguous. The sequence came from a man aged 45 to 65 with Graves' hyperthyroidism. The source material was blood. In DNA form, the CDR3 reads TGTGCCAGCAGCTTAGGTACTTGGGCTTCCTACGAGCAGTACTTC. Its translation is CASSLGTWASYEQYF.